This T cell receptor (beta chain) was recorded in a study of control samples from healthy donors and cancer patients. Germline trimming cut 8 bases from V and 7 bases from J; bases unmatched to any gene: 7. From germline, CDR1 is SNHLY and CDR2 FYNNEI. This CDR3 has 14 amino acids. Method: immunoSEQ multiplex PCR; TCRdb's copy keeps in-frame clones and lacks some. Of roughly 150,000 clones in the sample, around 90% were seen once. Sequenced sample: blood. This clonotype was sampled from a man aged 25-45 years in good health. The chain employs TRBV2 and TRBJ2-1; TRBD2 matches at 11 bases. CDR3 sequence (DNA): TGTGCCAGCGGTAGCGGGGGGGCCTTAAATGAGCAGTTCTTC. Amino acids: CASGSGGALNEQFF. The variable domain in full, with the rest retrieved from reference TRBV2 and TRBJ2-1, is EPEVTQTPSHQVTQMGQEVILRCVPISNHLYFYWYRQILGQKVEFLVSFYNNEISEKSEIFDDQFSVERPDGSNFTLKIRSTKLEDSAMYFCASGSGGALNEQFFGPGTRLTVL.